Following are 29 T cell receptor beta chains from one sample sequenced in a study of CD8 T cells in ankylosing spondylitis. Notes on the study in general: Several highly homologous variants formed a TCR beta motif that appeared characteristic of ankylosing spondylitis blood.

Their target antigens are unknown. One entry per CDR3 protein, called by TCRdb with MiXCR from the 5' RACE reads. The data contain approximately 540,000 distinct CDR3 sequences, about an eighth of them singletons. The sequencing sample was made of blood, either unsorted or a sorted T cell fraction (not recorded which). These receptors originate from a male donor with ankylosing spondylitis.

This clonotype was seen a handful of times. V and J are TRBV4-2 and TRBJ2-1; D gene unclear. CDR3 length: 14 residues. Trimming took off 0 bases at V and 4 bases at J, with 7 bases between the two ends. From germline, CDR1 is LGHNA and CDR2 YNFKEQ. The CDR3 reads CASSQDLTYNEQFF. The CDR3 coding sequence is TGTGCCAGCAGCCAAGATCTGACGTACAATGAGCAGTTCTTC.

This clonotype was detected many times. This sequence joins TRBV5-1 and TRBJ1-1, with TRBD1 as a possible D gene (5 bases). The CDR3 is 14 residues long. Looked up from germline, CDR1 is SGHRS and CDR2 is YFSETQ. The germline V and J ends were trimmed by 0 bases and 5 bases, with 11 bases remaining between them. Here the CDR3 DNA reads TGCGCCAGCAGCTTGGAGGCAGGGAGTACTGAAGCTTTCTTT. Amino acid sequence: CASSLEAGSTEAFF.

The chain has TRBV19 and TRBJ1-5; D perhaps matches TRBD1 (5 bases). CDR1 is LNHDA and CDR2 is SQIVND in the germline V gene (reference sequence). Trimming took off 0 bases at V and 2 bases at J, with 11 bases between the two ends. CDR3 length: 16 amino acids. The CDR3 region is CASSIEGQGGNQPQHF. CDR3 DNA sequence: TGTGCCAGTAGTATAGAGGGGCAGGGCGGCAATCAGCCCCAGCATTTT.

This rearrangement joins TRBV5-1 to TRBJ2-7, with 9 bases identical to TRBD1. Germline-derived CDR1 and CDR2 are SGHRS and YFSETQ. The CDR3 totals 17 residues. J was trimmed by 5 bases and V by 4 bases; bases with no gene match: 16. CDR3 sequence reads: CASSPTLPGQGNHEQYF. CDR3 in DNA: TGCGCCAGCAGCCCCACACTCCCGGGACAGGGTAACCACGAGCAGTACTTC.

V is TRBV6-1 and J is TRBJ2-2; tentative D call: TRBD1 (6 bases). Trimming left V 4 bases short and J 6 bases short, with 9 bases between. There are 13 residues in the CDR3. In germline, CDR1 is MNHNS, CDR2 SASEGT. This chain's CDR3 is CASSAAGAGELFF. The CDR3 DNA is TGTGCCAGCAGTGCGGCAGGGGCCGGGGAGCTGTTTTTT.

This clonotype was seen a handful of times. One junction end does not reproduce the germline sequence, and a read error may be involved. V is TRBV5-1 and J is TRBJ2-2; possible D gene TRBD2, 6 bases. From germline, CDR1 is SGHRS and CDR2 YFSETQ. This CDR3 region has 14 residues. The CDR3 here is CASNRLANTGELFF. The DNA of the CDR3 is TGCGCCAGCAACCGGCTAGCGAATACCGGGGAGCTGTTTTTT.

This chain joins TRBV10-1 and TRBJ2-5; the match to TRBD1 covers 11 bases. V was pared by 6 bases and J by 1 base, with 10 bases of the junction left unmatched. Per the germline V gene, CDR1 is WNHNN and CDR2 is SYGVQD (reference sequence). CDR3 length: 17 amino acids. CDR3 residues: CASSPRMGQGGQETQYF. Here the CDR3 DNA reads TGCGCCAGCAGCCCCCGGATGGGACAGGGGGGCCAAGAGACCCAGTACTTC.

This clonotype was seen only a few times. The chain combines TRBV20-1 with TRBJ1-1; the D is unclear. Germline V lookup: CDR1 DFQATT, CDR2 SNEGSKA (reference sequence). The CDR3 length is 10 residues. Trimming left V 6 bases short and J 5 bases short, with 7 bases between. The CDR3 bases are TGCAGTGCAACGTCTACTGAAGCTTTCTTT. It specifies CSATSTEAFF.

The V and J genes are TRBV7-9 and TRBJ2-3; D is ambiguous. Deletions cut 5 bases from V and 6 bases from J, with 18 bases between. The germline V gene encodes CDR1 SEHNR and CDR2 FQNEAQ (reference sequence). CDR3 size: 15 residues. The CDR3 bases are TGTGCCAGCAGCCCTGGTGGGCCTCAAACCGATACGCAGTATTTT. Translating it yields CASSPGGPQTDTQYF.

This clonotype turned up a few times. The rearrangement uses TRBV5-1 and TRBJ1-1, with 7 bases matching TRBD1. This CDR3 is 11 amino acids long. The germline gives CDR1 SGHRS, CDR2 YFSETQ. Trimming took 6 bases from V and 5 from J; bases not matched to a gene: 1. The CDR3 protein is CASTGGTEAFF. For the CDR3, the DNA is TGCGCCAGCACAGGGGGGACTGAAGCTTTCTTT.

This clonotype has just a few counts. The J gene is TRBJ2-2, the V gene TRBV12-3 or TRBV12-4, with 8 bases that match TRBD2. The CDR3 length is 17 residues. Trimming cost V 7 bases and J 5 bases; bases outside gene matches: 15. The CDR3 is CASTIRGGGMRTGELFF. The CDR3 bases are TGTGCCAGCACCATCAGAGGCGGGGGGATGCGGACCGGGGAGCTGTTTTTT.

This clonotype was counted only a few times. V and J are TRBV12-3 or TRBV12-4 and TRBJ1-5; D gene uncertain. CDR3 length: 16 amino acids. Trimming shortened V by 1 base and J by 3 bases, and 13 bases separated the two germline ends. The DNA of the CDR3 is TGTGCCAGCAGTTTAGGACTAGGTGGGAACAATCAGCCCCAGCATTTT. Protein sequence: CASSLGLGGNNQPQHF.

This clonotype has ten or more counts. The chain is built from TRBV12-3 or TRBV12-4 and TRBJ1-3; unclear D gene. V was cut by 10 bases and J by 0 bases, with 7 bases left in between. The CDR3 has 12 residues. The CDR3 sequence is CATTRSGNTIYF. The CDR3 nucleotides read TGTGCCACCACGCGCTCTGGAAACACCATATATTTT.

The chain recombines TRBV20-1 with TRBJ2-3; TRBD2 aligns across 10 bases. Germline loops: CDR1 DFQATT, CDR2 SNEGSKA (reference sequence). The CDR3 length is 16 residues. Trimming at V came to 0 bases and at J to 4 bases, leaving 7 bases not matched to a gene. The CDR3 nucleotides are TGCAGTGCTAGAGATCAGAGCGGGAGGGCCCCAGATACGCAGTATTTT. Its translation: CSARDQSGRAPDTQYF.

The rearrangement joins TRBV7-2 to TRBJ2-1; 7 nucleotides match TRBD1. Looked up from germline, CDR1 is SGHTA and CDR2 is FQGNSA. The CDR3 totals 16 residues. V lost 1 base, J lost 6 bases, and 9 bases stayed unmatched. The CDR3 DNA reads TGTGCCAGCAGCTTAGTTGGTAACAGGGGTGTCAATGAGCAGTTCTTC. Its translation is CASSLVGNRGVNEQFF.

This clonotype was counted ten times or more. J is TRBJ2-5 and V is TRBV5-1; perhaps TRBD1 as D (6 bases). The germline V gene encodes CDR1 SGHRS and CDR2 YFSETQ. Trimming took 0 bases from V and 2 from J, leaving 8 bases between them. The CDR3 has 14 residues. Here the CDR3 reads CASSLDRAQETQYF. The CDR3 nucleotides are TGCGCCAGCAGCTTGGACAGGGCACAAGAGACCCAGTACTTC.

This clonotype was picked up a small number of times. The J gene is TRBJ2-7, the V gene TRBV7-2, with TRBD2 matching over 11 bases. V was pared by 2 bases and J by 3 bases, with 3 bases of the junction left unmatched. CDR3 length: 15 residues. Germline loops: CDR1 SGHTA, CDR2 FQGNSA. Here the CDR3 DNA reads TGTGCCAGCAGCTTAACACTAGCGGGAGACTACGAGCAGTACGTC. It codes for CASSLTLAGDYEQYV.

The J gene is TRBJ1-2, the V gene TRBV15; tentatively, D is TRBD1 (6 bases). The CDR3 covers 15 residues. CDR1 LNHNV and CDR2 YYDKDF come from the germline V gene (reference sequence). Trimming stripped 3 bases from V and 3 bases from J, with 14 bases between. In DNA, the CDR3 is TGTGCCACCAGCAGGGGCTTGGGGGGCGACTATGGCTACACCTTC. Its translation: CATSRGLGGDYGYTF.

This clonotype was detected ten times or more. In DNA, the CDR3 is TGCGCCAGCAGCTTGCAACTAGCGGCACAAGAGACCCAGTACTTC. Translated: CASSLQLAAQETQYF. The chain has TRBV5-1 and TRBJ2-5; TRBD2 agrees at 8 bases. Germline CDR1 SGHRS, CDR2 YFSETQ. The CDR3 totals 15 residues. V lost 1 base, J lost 2 bases, and 4 bases stayed unmatched.

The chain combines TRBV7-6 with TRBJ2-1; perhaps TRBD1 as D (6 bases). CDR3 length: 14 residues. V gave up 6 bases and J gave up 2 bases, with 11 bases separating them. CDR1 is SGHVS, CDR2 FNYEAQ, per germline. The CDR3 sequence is CASSLEGAYNEQFF. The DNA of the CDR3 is TGTGCCAGCAGTCTAGAGGGGGCCTACAATGAGCAGTTCTTC.

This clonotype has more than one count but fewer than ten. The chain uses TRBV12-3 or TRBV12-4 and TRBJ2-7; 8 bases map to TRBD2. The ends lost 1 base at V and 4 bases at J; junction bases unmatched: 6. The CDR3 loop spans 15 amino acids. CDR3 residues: CASSLVGTREYEQYF. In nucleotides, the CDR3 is TGTGCCAGCAGTTTAGTCGGGACTAGGGAGTACGAGCAGTACTTC.

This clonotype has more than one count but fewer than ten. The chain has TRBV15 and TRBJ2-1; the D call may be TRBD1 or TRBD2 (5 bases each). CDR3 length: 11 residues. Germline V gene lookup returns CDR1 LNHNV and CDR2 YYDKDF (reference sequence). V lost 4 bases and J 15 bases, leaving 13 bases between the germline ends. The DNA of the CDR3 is TGTGCCACCAGCAACAGTCAGGGACGGTTCTTC. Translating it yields CATSNSQGRFF.

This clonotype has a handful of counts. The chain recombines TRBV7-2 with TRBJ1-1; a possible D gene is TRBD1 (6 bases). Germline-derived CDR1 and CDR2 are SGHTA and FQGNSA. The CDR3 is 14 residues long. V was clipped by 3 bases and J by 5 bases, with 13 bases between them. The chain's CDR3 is CASSFRGAGTEAFF. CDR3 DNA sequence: TGTGCCAGCAGCTTTCGGGGGGCGGGAACTGAAGCTTTCTTT.

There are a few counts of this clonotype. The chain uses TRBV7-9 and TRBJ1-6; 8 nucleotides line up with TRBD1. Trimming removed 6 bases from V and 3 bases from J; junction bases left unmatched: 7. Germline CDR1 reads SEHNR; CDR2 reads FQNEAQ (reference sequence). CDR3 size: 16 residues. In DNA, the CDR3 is TGTGCCAGCAGACCGACGGACAGGGACTATAATTCACCCCTCCACTTT. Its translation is CASRPTDRDYNSPLHF.

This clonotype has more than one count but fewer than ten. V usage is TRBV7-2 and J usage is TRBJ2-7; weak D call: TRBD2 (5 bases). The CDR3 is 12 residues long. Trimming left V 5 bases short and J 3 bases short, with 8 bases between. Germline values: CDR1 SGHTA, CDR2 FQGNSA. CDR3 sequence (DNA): TGTGCCAGCAGCCCACTAGACTACGAGCAGTACTTC. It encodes CASSPLDYEQYF. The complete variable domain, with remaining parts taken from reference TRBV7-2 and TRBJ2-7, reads GAGVSQSPSNKVTEKGKDVELRCDPISGHTALYWYRQSLGQGLEFLIYFQGNSAPDKSGLPSDRFSAERTGGSVSTLTIQRTQQEDSAVYLCASSPLDYEQYFGPGTRLTVT.

CDR3: CASTSTGAYEQYF. The DNA for the CDR3 is TGTGCCAGCACCTCGACAGGGGCCTACGAGCAGTACTTC. The genes are TRBV3-1 and TRBJ2-7, with 8 positions matching TRBD1. The CDR3 sequence is 13 residues long. Germline V CDR1 and CDR2: LGHDT, YNNKEL (reference sequence). The V gene end was trimmed by 7 bases and the J gene end by 2 bases; junction bases not matched to a gene: 4.

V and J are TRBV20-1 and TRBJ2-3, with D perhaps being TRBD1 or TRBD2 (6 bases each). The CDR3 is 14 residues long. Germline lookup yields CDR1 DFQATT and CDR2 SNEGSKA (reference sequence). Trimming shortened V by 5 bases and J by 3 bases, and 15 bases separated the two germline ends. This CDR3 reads CSAPLGGGTDTQYF. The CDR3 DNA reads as TGCAGTGCTCCTTTAGGGGGAGGTACAGATACGCAGTATTTT.

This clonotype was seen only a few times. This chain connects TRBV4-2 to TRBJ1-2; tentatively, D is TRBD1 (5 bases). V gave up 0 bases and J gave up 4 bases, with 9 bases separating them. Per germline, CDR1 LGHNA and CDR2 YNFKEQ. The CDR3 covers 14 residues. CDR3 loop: CASSQDEGPYGYTF. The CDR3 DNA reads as TGTGCCAGCAGCCAAGACGAGGGACCCTATGGCTACACCTTC.

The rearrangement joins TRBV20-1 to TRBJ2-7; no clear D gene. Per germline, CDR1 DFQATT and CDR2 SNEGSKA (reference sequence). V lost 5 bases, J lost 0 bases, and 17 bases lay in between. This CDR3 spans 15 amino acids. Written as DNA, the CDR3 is TGCAGTGCTCGAAACACAGTAACCGCCTCCTACGAGCAGTACTTC. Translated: CSARNTVTASYEQYF.